These T cell receptor beta chains were read from a single sample in a study of T cells expressing NK-cell markers. TCRdb reprocessed the 5' RACE reads, with one entry per CDR3 protein and no DNA. Its clone listing holds about 540,000 distinct CDR3 sequences. Sequenced input: blood T cells: a sorted CD56 or NKG2C T cell subset, CD4+ or CD8+ T cells, or bulk PBMC T cells (not recorded which). Every receptor here comes from a man younger than 35 in good health. CDR3s include the opening cysteine and the closing phenylalanine or tryptophan.

>TRBV9|TRBJ2-5|15
CASSVANGVVETQYF
>TRBV3-1|TRBJ1-3|16
CASSRDRVLSGNTIYF
>TRBV6-2/TRBV6-3|TRBJ2-5|15
CASSSGLALKETQYF
>TRBV19|TRBJ2-2|16
CASSIYPAVNTGELFF
>TRBV5-1|TRBJ2-5|14
CASSVNAVLETQYF
>TRBV11-1|TRBJ2-1|14
CASSLAWGHNEQFF
>TRBV5-1|TRBJ2-7|15
CASSLRTSGTYEQYF
>TRBV27|TRBJ2-7|15
CASSLRSGLYYEQYF
>TRBV11-1|TRBJ2-7|12
CASSTNGYEQYF
>TRBV24-1|TRBJ2-1|14
CATSDLRGQDEQFF
>TRBV24-1|TRBJ2-2|12
CATTRGSGELFF
>TRBV6-1|TRBJ1-3|15
CASSDLGIGGNTIYF
>TRBV6-5|TRBJ1-1|17
CASSYYQSGRMNTEAFF
>TRBV27|TRBJ2-1|14
CASTPGTEYNEQFF
>TRBV20-1|TRBJ1-1|15
CSAPRGGQGSTEAFF
>TRBV7-9|TRBJ2-3|17
CASRPPKKGPYTDTQYF
>TRBV7-9|TRBJ2-3|16
CASSFSGTPAADTQYF
>TRBV20-1|TRBJ1-4|14
CSASRNRDGEKLFF
>TRBV29-1|TRBJ1-1|12
CSVEGREVGAFF
>TRBV18|TRBJ1-2|14
CASSPDGGNYGYTF